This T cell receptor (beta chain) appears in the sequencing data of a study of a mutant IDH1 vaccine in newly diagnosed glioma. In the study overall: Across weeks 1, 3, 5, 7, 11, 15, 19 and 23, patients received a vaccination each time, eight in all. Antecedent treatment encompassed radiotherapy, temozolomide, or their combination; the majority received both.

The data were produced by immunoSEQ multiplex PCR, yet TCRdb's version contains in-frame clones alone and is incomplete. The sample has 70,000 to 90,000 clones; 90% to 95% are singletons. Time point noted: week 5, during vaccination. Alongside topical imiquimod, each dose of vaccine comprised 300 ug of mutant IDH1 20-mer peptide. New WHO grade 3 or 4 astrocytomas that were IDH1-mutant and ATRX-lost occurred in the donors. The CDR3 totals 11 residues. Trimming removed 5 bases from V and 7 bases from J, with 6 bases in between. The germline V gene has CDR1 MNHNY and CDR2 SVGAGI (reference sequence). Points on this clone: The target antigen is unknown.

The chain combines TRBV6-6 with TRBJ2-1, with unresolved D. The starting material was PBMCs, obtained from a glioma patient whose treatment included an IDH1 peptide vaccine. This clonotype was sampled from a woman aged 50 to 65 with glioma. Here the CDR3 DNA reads TGTGCCAGCAGTGCTAGGAATGAGCAGTTCTTC. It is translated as CASSARNEQFF.